These 27 T cell receptor beta chains came from one sample sequenced in a study of T cell clusters in autoimmune cytopenias. Each sample's input was 250 to 300 ng genomic DNA, 35,000 to 40,000 genome equivalents. One tube held mixed TRB-A and TRB-B primer pools for touch-down PCR. Reprocessing the multiplex PCR reads, TCRdb reports a single entry for every CDR3 protein and omits DNA. The sample totals roughly 4,000 distinct CDR3 sequences. The data also belong to a second study, concerning T cell repertoires in aging, cancer and after chemotherapy.

Sequencing input: peripheral blood. The receptor set was obtained from a human donor in good health.

The CDR3 is CSASFYNRDGVYEQYF. V usage is TRBV20-1 and J usage is TRBJ2-7; absent DNA, TCRdb's TRBD1 call cannot be checked. Germline V lookup: CDR1 DFQATT, CDR2 SNEGSKA (reference sequence). There are 16 residues in the CDR3.

The chain carries TRBV11-1 and TRBJ2-5; TCRdb's D call of TRBD1 is untestable without DNA. CDR3 length: 15 amino acids. Germline values: CDR1 SGHAT, CDR2 FQDESV (reference sequence). The CDR3 loop is CASSLAGGRQETQYF.

This chain connects TRBV19 to TRBJ1-5. CDR3 length: 12 amino acids. Germline-derived CDR1 and CDR2 are LNHDA and SQIVND (reference sequence). The CDR3 loop reads CASRGSGQPQHF.

Its frequency marks this clonotype as medium-sized (0.01 to 0.1%). The V and J genes are TRBV6-1 and TRBJ2-7; with no DNA, the TCRdb D assignment of TRBD1 cannot be verified. This CDR3 has 13 residues. Germline V gene sequence: CDR1 MNHNS, CDR2 SASEGT. The CDR3 region is CASSRDRDYEQYF.

V and J are TRBV4-2 and TRBJ2-7; TCRdb selects TRBD2, and the lack of DNA leaves this call unchecked. This CDR3 is 16 amino acids long. Germline loops: CDR1 LGHNA, CDR2 YNFKEQ. CDR3 amino acids: CASSPLTSGGPYEQYF.

This chain joins TRBV7-4 and TRBJ2-5. Germline V gene data show CDR1 as SGHVT and CDR2 as SQSDAQ. The CDR3 has 13 residues. The chain's CDR3 is CASTHRYQETQYF. The entire variable domain, with the rest obtained from reference TRBV7-4 and TRBJ2-5, is as follows: GAGVSQSPRYKVAKRGRDVALRCDSISGHVTLYWYRQTLGQGSEVLTYSQSDAQRDKSGRPSGRFSAERPERSVSTLKIQRTEQGDSAVYLCASTHRYQETQYFGPGTRLLVL.

Judged by frequency, this clonotype is medium-sized. This sequence joins TRBV6-5 and TRBJ2-1; TCRdb picks TRBD1, but there is no DNA to check that call. The CDR3 is 14 residues long. CDR1 is MNHEY, CDR2 SVGAGI, per germline. CDR3 region: CASGLGDGRNEQFF.

Measured by frequency, this clonotype is medium-sized. The chain is built from TRBV19 and TRBJ1-1; TCRdb's D call, TRBD1, is unchecked because there is no DNA. Germline-derived CDR1 and CDR2 are LNHDA and SQIVND (reference sequence). The CDR3 has 17 residues. This chain's CDR3 is CASSRRTGLGRDTEAFF.

By frequency, this clonotype registers medium-sized. J is TRBJ1-6 and V is TRBV6-6. This CDR3 is 16 amino acids long. CDR1 is MNHNY, CDR2 SVGAGI, per germline (reference sequence). The CDR3 protein is CASSYSISRFNSPLHF.

This clonotype is deemed medium-sized by its frequency. The chain recombines TRBV6-5 with TRBJ2-2. The CDR3 extends over 14 amino acids. Germline V lookup: CDR1 MNHEY, CDR2 SVGAGI. The CDR3 is CASRATWNTGELFF.

CDR3 protein: CASSLGKSQYF. The rearrangement links TRBV11-1 to TRBJ2-7. Germline loops: CDR1 SGHAT, CDR2 FQDESV (reference sequence). The CDR3 consists of 11 residues.

This chain links TRBV5-1 with TRBJ1-4; TCRdb calls TRBD1, which cannot be checked without DNA. Germline values: CDR1 SGHRS, CDR2 YFSETQ. The CDR3 has 15 amino acids. The CDR3 loop reads CASSLGTVSNEKLFF.

This clonotype is deemed medium-sized (0.01 to 0.1%) by its frequency. The chain joins TRBV20-1 to TRBJ2-7. Germline assignment: CDR1 DFQATT and CDR2 SNEGSKA (reference sequence). The CDR3 runs 13 residues. The CDR3 here is CSARGTSDYEQYF.

V gene TRBV11-2 combines with J gene TRBJ2-5; TCRdb gives TRBD2 as the D gene, but with no DNA this cannot be confirmed. CDR1 is SGHAT and CDR2 is FQNNGV in the germline V gene. This CDR3 spans 15 amino acids. Here the CDR3 reads CASSLTGGLQETQYF. The full variable domain, completed using reference TRBV11-2 and TRBJ2-5, is EAGVAQSPRYKIIEKRQSVAFWCNPISGHATLYWYQQILGQGPKLLIQFQNNGVVDDSQLPKDRFSAERLKGVDSTLKIQPAKLEDSAVYLCASSLTGGLQETQYFGPGTRLLVL.

Considering frequency, this clonotype is medium-sized (0.01 to 0.1%). This chain connects TRBV7-6 to TRBJ2-1; the D call of TRBD1 rests on TCRdb alone, since no DNA is present to check it. The germline CDR1 and CDR2 sequences are SGHVS and FNYEAQ. The CDR3 runs 16 residues. The chain's CDR3 is CASSPDRTGWYNEQFF.

By frequency, this clonotype registers medium-sized. V is TRBV29-1 and J is TRBJ1-1. CDR3 size: 11 residues. CDR1 is SQVTM, CDR2 ANQGSEA, per germline. CDR3 protein: CSVAYNTEAFF.

This clonotype is labeled medium-sized based on frequency. The chain is built from TRBV12-3 or TRBV12-4 and TRBJ2-5. The CDR3 spans 11 residues. The CDR3 region is CASSFFETQYF.

Judged by frequency, this clonotype is medium-sized (0.01 to 0.1%). This chain uses TRBV19 with TRBJ2-5; checking the TCRdb D call of TRBD1 is not possible without DNA. The CDR3 contains 14 residues. Germline assignment: CDR1 LNHDA and CDR2 SQIVND (reference sequence). Here the CDR3 reads CASSSTGVEETQYF.

By frequency, this clonotype registers medium-sized. The chain joins TRBV15 to TRBJ2-5. The CDR3 is 15 residues long. Germline V gene data show CDR1 as LNHNV and CDR2 as YYDKDF (reference sequence). CDR3 loop: CATSRDLSQPATQYF.

Measured by frequency, this clonotype is large. This sequence joins TRBV29-1 and TRBJ2-1; TCRdb picks TRBD1, but there is no DNA to check that call. The CDR3 runs 14 residues. The germline CDR1 and CDR2 sequences are SQVTM and ANQGSEA. This CDR3 reads CSVGRDVPYNEQFF.

V gene TRBV6-1 combines with J gene TRBJ1-2; the TCRdb call, TRBD1, lacks DNA for checking. Germline CDR1 is MNHNS and CDR2 is SASEGT. This CDR3 is 16 amino acids long. Here the CDR3 reads CASRQHAWGQNYGYTF.

The V call is TRBV7-2, the J call TRBJ2-7; TCRdb selects TRBD1, and the lack of DNA leaves this call unchecked. Germline assignment: CDR1 SGHTA and CDR2 FQGNSA. CDR3 length equals 14 residues. CDR3 loop: CASSSGTTGYEQYF. Supplemented by reference TRBV7-2 and TRBJ2-7, the full variable domain reads GAGVSQSPSNKVTEKGKDVELRCDPISGHTALYWYRQSLGQGLEFLIYFQGNSAPDKSGLPSDRFSAERTGGSVSTLTIQRTQQEDSAVYLCASSSGTTGYEQYFGPGTRLTVT.

The V and J genes are TRBV20-1 and TRBJ2-5; TCRdb's D call, TRBD1, is unchecked because there is no DNA. Germline CDR1 is DFQATT and CDR2 is SNEGSKA (reference sequence). The CDR3 loop spans 13 amino acids. The CDR3 sequence: CSASSDSQETQYF.

According to its frequency, this clonotype is medium-sized (0.01 to 0.1%). The rearrangement uses TRBV12-3 or TRBV12-4 and TRBJ1-2; TCRdb designates TRBD1, a call that cannot be tested without DNA. The CDR3 sequence is 15 residues long. The CDR3 sequence: CASSPSPGQGRGYTF.

The chain combines TRBV7-9 with TRBJ2-7; no DNA is available, so the TRBD1 call from TCRdb remains unchecked. The CDR3 covers 16 residues. Germline CDR1 SEHNR, CDR2 FQNEAQ (reference sequence). The CDR3 sequence is CASSARQGSSSYEQYF.

The J gene is TRBJ2-1, the V gene TRBV11-1; checking the TCRdb D call of TRBD1 is not possible without DNA. CDR3 length equals 18 residues. Germline CDR1 is SGHAT and CDR2 is FQDESV (reference sequence). Here the CDR3 reads CASSLDWTQGAFYNEQFF.

The chain couples TRBV10-2 to TRBJ2-3; as DNA is missing, the TRBD1 call by TCRdb cannot be tested. CDR1 and CDR2 (germline): WSHSY, SAAADI. The CDR3 consists of 13 residues. CDR3 sequence: CATRNRATDTQYF.